This TCR beta chain appears in the sequencing data of a study of blood T cells in healthy people across ages. Broader study findings: PBMCs were not sorted, which prevented a conclusive comparison of naive versus antigen-experienced cells. Strong correlation existed between TCR beta diversity and naive T cell percentage.

A sample-barcoded 5' primer and a J-beta primer mix were used in a second PCR of roughly 7 to 11 cycles. The authors tagged each cDNA molecule using a template-switch adaptor with 12 random nucleotides. TCRdb redid the calling of the 5' RACE reads with MiXCR, one entry per CDR3 protein. Of hundreds of thousands of distinct CDR3 sequences listed, less than 35% were seen once; the top ten hold approximately 15%. In its sample, this clonotype was seen a few times. Its antigen is currently unknown. This sequence was found in a woman at least 80 years old in good health. Sequencing was performed on blood.

CDR3 sequence: CASSKGSSSYNEQFF. The DNA of the CDR3 is TGTGCCAGCAGCAAGGGTTCATCCTCCTACAATGAGCAGTTCTTC. This chain uses TRBV11-3 with TRBJ2-1, with no clear D. The germline CDR1 and CDR2 sequences are SGHNT and YENEEA. The ends were cut back, 5 bases at V and 0 bases at J, with 11 bases in the middle. This CDR3 is 15 amino acids long.